The T cell receptor beta chain described here comes from a study of naive and memory T cell subsets. Study-wide points: The RNA method is potentially sensitive to activation and differentiation changes.

The CDR3 has 13 amino acids. Unmatched junction bases numbered 3, after V lost 6 bases and J lost 5 bases. Germline V CDR1 and CDR2: LNHDA, SQIVND (reference sequence). This clonotype was recorded at least ten times. Its antigen remains unknown. The SP2 primer and nested alpha and beta constant region primers amplified ligated cDNA in four rounds. MiXCR was run by TCRdb on the 5' RACE reads, yielding one entry per CDR3 protein. There are roughly 48,000 distinct CDR3 sequences in the sample; about 4.5% occur only once, and under 0.95% lies in the top ten. An oligonucleotide containing a UMI was ligated to the 3' end of TCR cDNA.

The chain has TRBV19 and TRBJ2-3; 9 bases are a match to TRBD1. This TCR was sampled from a female donor in good health. In DNA form, the CDR3 reads TGTGCCAGTAGAGGACAGGGGCAAGATACGCAGTATTTT. Protein sequence: CASRGQGQDTQYF.